The 14 T cell receptor beta chains below all came from one sample that was sequenced in a study of T cell repertoires in cytomegalovirus infection. Their antigen targets remain unknown. TCRdb fed the reads into MiXCR, producing one record per CDR3 protein. Of 640,000 or so distinct CDR3 sequences listed, 30% to 35% were seen once; the top ten hold about 20%. The source was cultured PBMCs, collected from culture after CMV antigen stimulation. The receptors come from a human donor in good health (CMV status not recorded). Some clones in this sample may be carry-over from other donors' samples.

This clonotype appeared a few times. The chain combines TRBV10-3 with TRBJ1-1; 7 nucleotides agree with TRBD1. Trimming took 7 bases from V and 5 from J; bases not matched to a gene: 10. Germline V gene sequence: CDR1 ENHRY, CDR2 SYGVKD. This CDR3 spans 14 amino acids. CDR3: CAITGDSKDTEAFF. Here the CDR3 DNA reads TGTGCCATCACCGGGGACAGTAAAGATACTGAAGCTTTCTTT.

This clonotype was detected ten times or more. V and J are TRBV7-2 and TRBJ1-3; D is unresolved. V lost 3 bases, J lost 2 bases, and 17 bases lay in between. Germline V CDR1 and CDR2: SGHTA, FQGNSA. The CDR3 spans 17 residues. CDR3 coding DNA: TGTGCCAGCAGCTTGACGAATCCGGGGAACCCTGGAAACACCATATATTTT. Protein sequence: CASSLTNPGNPGNTIYF. The full variable domain, its missing parts supplied by reference TRBV7-2 and TRBJ1-3, is GAGVSQSPSNKVTEKGKDVELRCDPISGHTALYWYRQSLGQGLEFLIYFQGNSAPDKSGLPSDRFSAERTGGSVSTLTIQRTQQEDSAVYLCASSLTNPGNPGNTIYFGEGSWLTVV.

The chain carries TRBV20-1 and TRBJ2-7, with D perhaps being TRBD1 or TRBD2 (6 bases each). Germline V gene sequence: CDR1 DFQATT, CDR2 SNEGSKA (reference sequence). The CDR3 contains 15 residues. The V and J ends lost 1 base and 2 bases respectively, with 15 bases between them. CDR3 amino acids: CSARVRGRTPYEQYF. DNA for the CDR3: TGCAGTGCTAGAGTACGGGGGCGAACCCCCTACGAGCAGTACTTC.

The chain is built from TRBV12-3 or TRBV12-4 and TRBJ2-3; the D gene is possibly TRBD1 (5 bases). V lost 4 bases and J 4 bases, leaving 27 bases between the germline ends. This CDR3 spans 19 amino acids. CDR3 residues: CASSSWGNINPFGADTQYF. CDR3 coding DNA: TGTGCCAGCAGTTCCTGGGGCAACATAAATCCTTTCGGCGCAGATACGCAGTATTTT.

The chain employs TRBV6-2 or TRBV6-3 and TRBJ2-1, with 7 bases aligning to TRBD2. The CDR3 has 13 amino acids. V lost 6 bases to trimming and J lost 9 bases; unmatched junction nucleotides: 8. Germline CDR1 is MNHEY and CDR2 is SVGEGT. CDR3 in amino acids: CASSTIRLAEQFF. Written as DNA, the CDR3 is TGTGCCAGCAGCACTATCAGACTAGCTGAGCAGTTCTTC.

The rearrangement links TRBV7-2 to TRBJ2-6; D is unclear. CDR1 and CDR2 (germline): SGHTA, FQGNSA. The length of the CDR3 is 16 residues. V shed 4 bases and J shed 2 bases, with 12 bases lying between them. CDR3 DNA sequence: TGTGCCAGCAGCTCTAGGACGGCGACTGGGGCCAACGTCCTGACTTTC. This translates into CASSSRTATGANVLTF.

The CDR3 nucleotides are TGTGCCAGCAGGTCTGTGTCGCCTGGCTCCTACGAGCAGTACTTC. It specifies CASRSVSPGSYEQYF. The genes are TRBV27 and TRBJ2-7, with D uncertain. Germline V gene sequence: CDR1 MNHEY, CDR2 SMNVEV (reference sequence). V was cut by 6 bases and J by 0 bases, with 15 bases left in between. This CDR3 contains 15 residues.

This clonotype showed up just once. A read error may explain this, as a much larger clone is one base away. The chain couples TRBV7-9 to TRBJ2-1; TRBD1 might be the D (5 bases). CDR3 length: 15 amino acids. Germline CDR1 and CDR2: SEHNR and FQNEAQ (reference sequence). CDR3 in DNA: TGTGACAGCAGCTTAGAAGGGGCTACAACCAATGAGCAGTTCTTC. This codes for CDSSLEGATTNEQFF.

V and J are TRBV27 and TRBJ2-1; D is unclear. The germline V and J ends were trimmed by 4 bases and 5 bases, with 12 bases remaining between them. The CDR3 is 14 amino acids. Germline V gene lookup returns CDR1 MNHEY and CDR2 SMNVEV (reference sequence). The CDR3 sequence: CASSYRAVDNEQFF. The CDR3 region has the DNA TGTGCCAGCAGTTATAGGGCGGTTGACAATGAGCAGTTCTTC.

This clonotype was observed a handful of times. This sequence joins TRBV24-1 and TRBJ2-3; the match to TRBD1 covers 7 bases. The CDR3 extends over 13 amino acids. J was trimmed by 3 bases and V by 6 bases; bases with no gene match: 2. From germline, CDR1 is KGHDR and CDR2 SFDVKD. Here the CDR3 reads CATSRQGTDTQYF. The CDR3 DNA follows: TGTGCCACCAGTCGACAGGGAACAGATACGCAGTATTTT.

As regards this clonotype: As the CDR3 is not closed by the conserved phenylalanine or tryptophan, this likely results from a read error. The rearrangement joins TRBV19 to TRBJ1-1; 8 nucleotides agree with TRBD1. This CDR3 is built from 15 residues. After removal of 5 bases from V and 1 base from J, the junction contained 6 bases not matched to a gene. Germline V gene lookup returns CDR1 LNHDA and CDR2 SQIVND (reference sequence). The DNA of the CDR3 is TGTGCCAGTAGTTTCCGGGACAGGTCGAACACTGAAGCTTTCGTT. Protein: CASSFRDRSNTEAFV.

V gene TRBV6-2 or TRBV6-3 combines with J gene TRBJ2-1, with 10 bases identical to TRBD2. The junction had 8 bases not matched to a gene; V was cut back by 7 bases and J by 5 bases. CDR3 size: 15 residues. From germline, CDR1 is MNHEY and CDR2 SVGEGT. CDR3 loop: CASTPSGSINNEQFF. In DNA form, the CDR3 reads TGTGCCAGCACCCCTAGCGGGAGTATAAACAATGAGCAGTTCTTC.

This clonotype occurred a few times. The CDR3 nucleotides are TGTGCCAGCAGCAACCGCGCGGGAGAGACCCAGTACTTC. Residues: CASSNRAGETQYF. This chain uses TRBV6-1 with TRBJ2-5; possible D gene TRBD2, 5 bases. The CDR3 loop spans 13 amino acids. CDR1 and CDR2 from the germline V gene are MNHNS and SASEGT. V was cut by 6 bases and J by 4 bases, with 12 bases left in between.

There are a few counts of this clonotype. The rearrangement joins TRBV15 to TRBJ1-5; 7 bases are a match to TRBD1. Germline CDR1 reads LNHNV; CDR2 reads YYDKDF (reference sequence). The V and J ends lost 0 bases and 4 bases, in that order; junction bases with no gene match: 6. CDR3 length: 16 amino acids. Written as DNA, the CDR3 is TGTGCCACCAGCAGAGAACTGGGACAGTCAAATCAGCCCCAGCATTTT. This encodes CATSRELGQSNQPQHF.